This record concerns one T cell receptor beta chain sequence. There is no known antigen for this receptor. From each donor, an approximately 2.3 ml peripheral blood sample was collected into PAXgene tubes and kept at -80 degrees C. Without T cell sorting, total RNA was isolated from whole blood using the PAXgene blood miRNA kit on an automated QIAcube. Peripheral blood from monozygotic twin pairs who were concordant or discordant for inflammatory bowel disease underwent deep TCRalpha and TCRbeta repertoire profiling using unique molecular barcoding. For every twin pair, smoking habits were documented, and each individual was categorised as a current, former or never smoker. In the germline V gene, CDR1 corresponds to MNHNS and CDR2 to SASEGT. The CDR3 sequence holds 13 residues, the cysteine and phenylalanine included. DNA for this receptor is not on file. To prepare the library, 5' RACE was applied. Each TCR library was prepared from roughly 3.5 ug of total RNA. For each sample, cDNA synthesis with SMARTScribe reverse transcriptase was split into eight separate reactions. Unique molecular identifiers containing a 6-nucleotide sample barcode were introduced through template switching during cDNA synthesis. TCRalpha and TCRbeta cDNA was amplified in two nested PCRs of around 15 and 9 cycles, and bead purification was carried out after each PCR. Before amplification, cDNA was treated with uracil DNA-glycosylase and purified using the QIAquick PCR purification kit. In the second PCR, Illumina TruSeq-compatible adapters and sample-specific barcodes were added. TapeStation and Qubit were used to check library quality and concentration, and roughly 4.9 ng of each library was pooled. The pooled libraries were sequenced with 2 x 100 bp reads and custom sequencing primers on an Illumina HiSeq2500 single-index Rapid Run. As for the original processing: UMI-based consensus assembly with MiGEC version 1.2.6 was used to correct PCR and sequencing errors. V(D)J alignment, clonotype assembly and CDR3 extraction were performed with MiXCR version 2.1.1. To normalise gene usage, clonotype sharing and MAIT/NKT TCR abundance, the analysis used the top 1000, 10 000 and 20 000 clonotypes per sample. After downsampling to 27 000 UMIs, diversity was calculated as the inverse Simpson index using the vegan R package. Paired Mann-Whitney U tests on discordant twin pairs were used, with Benjamini-Hochberg multiple-testing correction. Through TCRdb reprocessing, the reads give one entry per CDR3 protein sequence; DNA is omitted. The V and J calls and clone size are TCRdb's, not the authors'. This sample's listing comprises about 330,000 distinct CDR3 sequences. The ten largest account for around 2% of the sample.

The data are from a study of monozygotic twins with inflammatory bowel disease (dated by TCRdb to 2018 to 2020). For the study in its entirety: In total, roughly 28 monozygotic twin pairs made up the full study: 19 Danish pairs, all IBD-discordant, plus nine German pairs, of which four were IBD-concordant and five were IBD-discordant. Each individual had, on average, about 151 000 unique TCRalpha sequences and 181 000 unique TCRbeta sequences available for analysis. The search for disease-associated traits relied mainly on comparing IBD patients with their genetically identical healthy co-twins within discordant pairs. The paper as a whole reports these results and caveats: Background noise and inter-individual variability may have been introduced into the repertoires by the differing immunosuppressive treatments among patients. The results gave no support for a single strong signal or clonotype linked to IBD. Different T cell subtypes could not be distinguished in the analysis. Fewer clonotypes were shared with other individuals by IBD patients than by healthy twins, most markedly in patients showing signs of disease activity. IBD patients had lower TCRbeta repertoire diversity, measured by the inverse Simpson index, than their healthy co-twins. Repertoire similarity did not differ between concordant and discordant twins, possibly due to limited statistical power.

The V and J segments used are TRBV6-1 and TRBJ1-1; the TCRdb D gene call, TRBD1, has no DNA to confirm it. The sequence came from a human donor with ulcerative colitis or Crohn's disease, or a healthy co-twin of an affected twin (not recorded which). Sample: blood. CDR3 protein: CASGGQVNTEAFF.